This T cell receptor (beta chain) was documented in a study of T cell responses to AZD1222 COVID-19 vaccine. CDR1 MDHEN and CDR2 SYDVKM come from the germline V gene. V gave up 6 bases and J gave up 5 bases, with 25 bases separating them. The CDR3 sequence is 17 residues long. Study-wide findings and caveats: The study reported that nearly half of spike-specific TCRs target unmutated variant regions. In a largely white British group with more females than males, clonal diversity was possibly underestimated. In all cases, repertoires were sampled only after the peak T cell response.

Repertoires were generated with immunoSEQ multiplex PCR, while TCRdb's copy carries only in-frame clones and drops some. The top ten hold over 1.5% of the sample, which has roughly 150,000 clones, 90% seen once. Worth noting for this clone: Antigen unknown.

This material consisted of peripheral blood, taken on day 0 of AZD1222 vaccination. This receptor was taken from an adult in good health. The chain employs TRBV28 and TRBJ2-5, with D possibly matching TRBD2 (5 bases). Here the CDR3 reads CASRKARGSTLGETQYF. CDR3 coding DNA: TGTGCCAGCAGAAAAGCCCGGGGTTCCACGCTGGGGGAGACCCAGTACTTC.